This T cell receptor beta chain was identified in a study of blood T cell repertoires in COVID-19. With 0 bases removed from V and 2 bases from J, the gap between germline ends came to 12 bases. This CDR3 region has 16 residues. Germline V gene data show CDR1 as LNHDA and CDR2 as SQIVND (reference sequence). Only in-frame clones appear in the TCRdb table, and some are missing; sequencing was by immunoSEQ multiplex PCR. The data contain fewer than 90,000 clones, roughly 80% of them seen just once; the ten biggest clones take up roughly 6%. This sequence was found in a man in his 70s with COVID-19, enrolled during active disease. The chain employs TRBV19 and TRBJ2-3; tentatively, D is TRBD2 (7 bases). Sequencing used peripheral blood. CDR3 nucleotides: TGTGCCAGTAGTATAGACAGGGGACTAAACACAGATACGCAGTATTTT. Translated: CASSIDRGLNTDTQYF.